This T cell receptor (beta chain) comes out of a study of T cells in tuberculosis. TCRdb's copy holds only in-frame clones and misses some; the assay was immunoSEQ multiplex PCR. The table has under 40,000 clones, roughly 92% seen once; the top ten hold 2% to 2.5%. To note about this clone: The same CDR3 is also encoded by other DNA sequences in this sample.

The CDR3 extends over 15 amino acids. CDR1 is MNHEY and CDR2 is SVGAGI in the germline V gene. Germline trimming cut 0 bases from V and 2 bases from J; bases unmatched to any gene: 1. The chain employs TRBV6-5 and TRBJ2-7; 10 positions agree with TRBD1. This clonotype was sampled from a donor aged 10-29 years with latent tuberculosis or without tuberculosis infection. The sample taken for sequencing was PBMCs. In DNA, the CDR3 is TGTGCCAGCAGTTACTCCGGACAGGGGGCCTACGAGCAGTACTTC. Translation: CASSYSGQGAYEQYF.